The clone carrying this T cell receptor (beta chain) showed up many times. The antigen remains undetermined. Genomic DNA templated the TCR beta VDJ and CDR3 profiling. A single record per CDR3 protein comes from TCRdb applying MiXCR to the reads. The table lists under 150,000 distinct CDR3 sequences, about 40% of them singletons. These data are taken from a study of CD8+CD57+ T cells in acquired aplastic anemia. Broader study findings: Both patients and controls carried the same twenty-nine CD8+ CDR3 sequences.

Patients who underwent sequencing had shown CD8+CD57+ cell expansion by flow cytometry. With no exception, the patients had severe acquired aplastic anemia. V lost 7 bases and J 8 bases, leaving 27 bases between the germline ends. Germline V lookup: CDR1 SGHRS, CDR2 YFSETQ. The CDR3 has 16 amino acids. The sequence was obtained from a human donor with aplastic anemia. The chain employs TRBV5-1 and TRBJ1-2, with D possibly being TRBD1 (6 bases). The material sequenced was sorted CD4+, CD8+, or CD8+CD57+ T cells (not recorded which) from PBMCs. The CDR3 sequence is CASRRGTNSAGGGYTF. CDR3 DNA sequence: TGCGCCAGCCGCCGGGGGACAAACTCCGCGGGGGGCGGCTACACCTTC.